This is a list of T cell receptor beta chains from one sample in a study of blood T cell repertoires in COVID-19. The table came from immunoSEQ multiplex PCR; TCRdb's copy has only in-frame clones and leaves some out. The sample lists roughly 260,000 clones; around 87% were seen once. Sequencing was carried out using peripheral blood. The receptors originated from a woman between 45 and 65 years old who had recovered from COVID-19. CDR3s include the opening cysteine and the closing phenylalanine or tryptophan. D genes are given only for firm matches. Rows give clone size only sometimes, using once, few, many, or a class for an expanded clone.

j_call clone_size d_call v_call cdr3_aa cdr3_nt
TRBJ2-7 - - TRBV4-3 CASSPLTSSHEQYF TGCGCCAGCAGCCCCTTGACTAGTTCCCACGAGCAGTACTTC
TRBJ1-2 - TRBD1 TRBV10-3 CAISEWGQGAIGYTF TGTGCCATCAGTGAGTGGGGACAGGGGGCAATCGGCTACACCTTC
TRBJ1-6 once TRBD1 TRBV7-2 CASSFDRGRNSPLHF TGTGCCAGCAGCTTCGACAGGGGTCGGAATTCACCCCTCCACTTT
TRBJ2-3 - TRBD2 TRBV7-2 CASTLRGGTDTQYF TGTGCCAGCACCCTCCGGGGGGGTACAGATACGCAGTATTTT
TRBJ2-2 - - TRBV4-3 CASSERPLASGELFF TGCGCCAGCAGCGAGAGACCCCTAGCTTCCGGGGAGCTGTTTTTT
TRBJ1-3 - - TRBV5-6 CASSWLGRQGNTIYF TGTGCCAGCAGCTGGTTGGGGAGACAAGGAAACACCATATATTTT
TRBJ2-5 - - TRBV30 CAWSVGTPGQETQYF TGTGCCTGGAGTGTGGGGACACCGGGACAAGAGACCCAGTACTTC
TRBJ2-7 - - TRBV5-1 CASSYSSGGGEQYF TGCGCCAGCAGCTACTCCTCGGGGGGCGGCGAGCAGTACTTC
TRBJ1-3 - - TRBV10-3 CAISATGRGNTIYF TGTGCCATCAGTGCTACAGGGCGAGGAAACACCATATATTTT
TRBJ2-7 - TRBD1 TRBV20-1 CSASMGQPTYEQYF TGCAGTGCTAGTATGGGACAGCCGACCTACGAGCAGTACTTC